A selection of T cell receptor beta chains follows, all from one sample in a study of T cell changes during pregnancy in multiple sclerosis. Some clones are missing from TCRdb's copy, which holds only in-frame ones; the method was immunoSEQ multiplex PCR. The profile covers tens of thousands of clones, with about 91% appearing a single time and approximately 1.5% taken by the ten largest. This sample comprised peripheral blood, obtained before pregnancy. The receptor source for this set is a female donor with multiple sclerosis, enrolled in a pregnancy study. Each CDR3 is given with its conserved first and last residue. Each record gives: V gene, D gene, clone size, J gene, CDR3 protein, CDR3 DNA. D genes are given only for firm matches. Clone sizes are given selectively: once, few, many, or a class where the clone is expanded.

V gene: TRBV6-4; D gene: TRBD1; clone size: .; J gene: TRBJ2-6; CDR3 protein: CASSRDSSGANVLTF; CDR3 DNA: TGTGCCAGCAGTCGGGACAGCTCTGGGGCCAACGTCCTGACTTTC
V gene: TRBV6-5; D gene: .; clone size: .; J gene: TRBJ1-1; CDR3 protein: CASSYIGRGAEAFF; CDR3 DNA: TGTGCCAGCAGTTACATAGGTCGGGGGGCTGAAGCTTTCTTT
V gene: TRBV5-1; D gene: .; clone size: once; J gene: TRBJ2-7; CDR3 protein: CASRTDLSYEQYF; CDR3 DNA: TGCGCCAGCAGGACAGACCTCTCCTACGAGCAGTACTTC
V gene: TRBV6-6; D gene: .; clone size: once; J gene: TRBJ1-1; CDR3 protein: CASSRGPKPAEAFF; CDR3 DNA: TGTGCCAGCAGCAGGGGTCCGAAGCCGGCTGAAGCTTTCTTT
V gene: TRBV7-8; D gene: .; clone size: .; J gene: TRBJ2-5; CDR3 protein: CASSLARTTTQETQYF; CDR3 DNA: TGTGCCAGCAGCTTAGCTCGTACTACAACTCAAGAGACCCAGTACTTC
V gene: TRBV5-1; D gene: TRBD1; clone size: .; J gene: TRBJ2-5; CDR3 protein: CASSSGQGGQETQYF; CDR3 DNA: TGCGCCAGCAGCTCCGGACAGGGGGGCCAAGAGACCCAGTACTTC
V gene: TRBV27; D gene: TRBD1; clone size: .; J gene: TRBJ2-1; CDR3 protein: CASSSRRDRVDNEQFF; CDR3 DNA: TGTGCCAGCAGCTCCCGCCGGGACAGGGTCGACAATGAGCAGTTCTTC
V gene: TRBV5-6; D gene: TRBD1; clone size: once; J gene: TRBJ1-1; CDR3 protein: CASSPDPGQGFSWNWEAFF; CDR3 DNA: TGTGCCAGCAGCCCCGACCCGGGACAGGGTTTTTCCTGGAACTGGGAAGCTTTCTTT
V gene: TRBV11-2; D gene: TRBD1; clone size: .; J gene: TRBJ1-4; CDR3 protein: CASSLDTGGIEKLFF; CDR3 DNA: TGTGCCAGCAGCTTAGACACAGGGGGAATTGAAAAACTGTTTTTT
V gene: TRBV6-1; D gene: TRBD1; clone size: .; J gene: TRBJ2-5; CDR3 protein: CASSEWGTGTETQYF; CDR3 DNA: TGTGCCAGCAGTGAATGGGGGACAGGAACAGAGACCCAGTACTTC
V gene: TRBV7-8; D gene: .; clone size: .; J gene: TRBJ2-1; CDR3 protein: CASSAGVHEQFF; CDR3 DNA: TGTGCCAGCAGCGCAGGGGTGCATGAGCAGTTCTTC
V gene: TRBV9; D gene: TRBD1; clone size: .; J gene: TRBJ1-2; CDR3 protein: CASSVALRGQGYTF; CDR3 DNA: TGTGCCAGCAGCGTAGCCCTAAGGGGGCAAGGCTACACCTTC
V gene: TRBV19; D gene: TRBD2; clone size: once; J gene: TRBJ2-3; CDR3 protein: CASSLAGATDTQYF; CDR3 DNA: TGTGCCAGTAGCCTAGCGGGGGCCACAGATACGCAGTATTTT
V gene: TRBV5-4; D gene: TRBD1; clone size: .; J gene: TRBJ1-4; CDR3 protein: CASSAKTGGNEKLFF; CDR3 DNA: TGTGCCAGCAGCGCCAAGACAGGGGGTAATGAAAAACTGTTTTTT
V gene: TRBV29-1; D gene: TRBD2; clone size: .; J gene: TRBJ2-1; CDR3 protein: CSVPGLPNNEQFF; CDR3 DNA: TGCAGCGTTCCGGGACTACCCAACAATGAGCAGTTCTTC
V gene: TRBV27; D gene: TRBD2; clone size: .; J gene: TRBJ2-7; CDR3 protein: CASSPTSGGALYEQYF; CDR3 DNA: TGTGCCAGCAGTCCCACTAGCGGGGGGGCCCTCTACGAGCAGTACTTC
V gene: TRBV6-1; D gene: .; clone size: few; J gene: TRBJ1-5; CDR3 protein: CASSEYNQPQHF; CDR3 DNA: TGTGCCAGCAGTGAATACAATCAGCCCCAGCATTTT
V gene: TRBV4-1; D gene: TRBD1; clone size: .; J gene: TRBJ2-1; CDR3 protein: CASSQDQNRGLNEQFF; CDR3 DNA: TGCGCCAGCAGCCAAGATCAGAACAGGGGTCTAAATGAGCAGTTCTTC
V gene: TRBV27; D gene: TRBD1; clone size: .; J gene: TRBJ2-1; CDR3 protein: CASSLQQGDHEQFF; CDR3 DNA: TGTGCCAGCAGTCTACAACAGGGGGACCATGAGCAGTTCTTC
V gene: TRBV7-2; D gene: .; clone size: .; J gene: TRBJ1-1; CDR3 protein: CASNTEGNTEAFF; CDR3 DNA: TGTGCCAGCAATACGGAGGGGAACACTGAAGCTTTCTTT
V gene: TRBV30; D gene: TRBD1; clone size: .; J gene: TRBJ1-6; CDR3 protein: CAWSAPGQGALHF; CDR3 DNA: TGTGCCTGGAGTGCTCCCGGACAGGGGGCCCTCCACTTT
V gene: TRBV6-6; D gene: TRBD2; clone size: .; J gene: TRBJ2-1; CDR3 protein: CASSKRGGPYNEQFF; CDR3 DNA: TGTGCCAGCAGCAAACGGGGGGGACCCTACAATGAGCAGTTCTTC
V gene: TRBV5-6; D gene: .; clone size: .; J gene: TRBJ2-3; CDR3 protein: CASSLPPQGFTDTQYF; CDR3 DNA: TGTGCCAGCAGCTTGCCCCCACAGGGATTCACAGATACGCAGTATTTT
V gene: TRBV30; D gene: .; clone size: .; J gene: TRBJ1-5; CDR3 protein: CAWRGVFSYSNQPQHF; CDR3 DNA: TGTGCCTGGAGGGGAGTTTTTTCGTATAGCAATCAGCCCCAGCATTTT
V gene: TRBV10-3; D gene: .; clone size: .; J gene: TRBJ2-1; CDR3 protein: CAIHDHRLNEQFF; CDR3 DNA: TGTGCCATCCATGACCACAGGTTGAATGAGCAGTTCTTC
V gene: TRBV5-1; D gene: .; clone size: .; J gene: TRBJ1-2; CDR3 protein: CASSMRQDSNYGYTF; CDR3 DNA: TGCGCCAGCAGCATGAGACAGGATTCTAACTATGGCTACACCTTC
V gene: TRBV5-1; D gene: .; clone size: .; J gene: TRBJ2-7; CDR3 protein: CASSELGLTVEQYF; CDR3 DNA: TGCGCCAGCAGCGAATTGGGGTTGACAGTTGAGCAGTACTTC
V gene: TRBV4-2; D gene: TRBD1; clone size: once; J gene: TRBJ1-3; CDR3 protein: CASSQQDRFASGNTIYF; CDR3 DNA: TGTGCCAGCAGCCAGCAGGACAGGTTCGCCTCTGGAAACACCATATATTTT
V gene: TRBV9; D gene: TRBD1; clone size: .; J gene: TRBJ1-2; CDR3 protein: CASSADRGRTDGYTF; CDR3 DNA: TGTGCCAGCAGCGCGGACAGGGGAAGGACGGATGGCTACACCTTC
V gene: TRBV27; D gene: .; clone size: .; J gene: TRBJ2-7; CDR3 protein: CASSLAGGTEQYF; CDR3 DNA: TGTGCCAGCAGTTTAGCCGGAGGGACCGAGCAGTACTTC
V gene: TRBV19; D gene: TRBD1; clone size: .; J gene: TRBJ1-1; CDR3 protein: CASSIGTGNTEAFF; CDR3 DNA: TGTGCCAGTAGTATAGGGACAGGGAACACTGAAGCTTTCTTT
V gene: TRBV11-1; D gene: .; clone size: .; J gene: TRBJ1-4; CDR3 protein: CASSPRGSFSNEKLFF; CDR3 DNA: TGTGCCAGCAGCCCCCGGGGGAGCTTTTCTAATGAAAAACTGTTTTTT
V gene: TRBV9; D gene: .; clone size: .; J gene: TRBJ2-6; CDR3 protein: CASSVLSGANVLTF; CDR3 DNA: TGTGCCAGCAGCGTCCTCTCTGGGGCCAACGTCCTGACTTTC
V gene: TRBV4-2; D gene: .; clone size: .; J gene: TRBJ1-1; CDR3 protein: CASSQPGEGEKANTEAFF; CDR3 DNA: TGTGCCAGCAGCCAACCCGGCGAAGGAGAGAAAGCGAACACTGAAGCTTTCTTT
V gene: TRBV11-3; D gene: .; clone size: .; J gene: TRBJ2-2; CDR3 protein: CASSLGSGGRELFF; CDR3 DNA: TGTGCCAGCAGCTTAGGGTCCGGGGGTCGGGAGCTGTTTTTT
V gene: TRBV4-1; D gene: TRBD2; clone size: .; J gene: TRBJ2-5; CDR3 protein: CASSALLGAGGETQYF; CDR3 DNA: TGCGCCAGCAGCGCCCTCCTCGGTGCGGGGGGGGAGACCCAGTACTTC
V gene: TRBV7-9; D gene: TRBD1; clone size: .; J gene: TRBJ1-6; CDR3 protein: CASSRTDRGLPPLHF; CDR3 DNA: TGTGCCAGCAGTAGAACTGACAGGGGGCTTCCACCCCTCCACTTT
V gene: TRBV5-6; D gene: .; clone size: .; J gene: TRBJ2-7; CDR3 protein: CASSDLAYEQYF; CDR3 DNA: TGTGCCAGCAGCGACCTAGCCTACGAGCAGTACTTC
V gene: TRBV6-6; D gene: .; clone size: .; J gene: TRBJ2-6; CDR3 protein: CASSFTRQSGANVLTF; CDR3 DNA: TGTGCCAGCAGTTTCACCAGACAATCTGGGGCCAACGTCCTGACTTTC
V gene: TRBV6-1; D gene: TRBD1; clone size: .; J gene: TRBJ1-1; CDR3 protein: CASARDRGRIEAFF; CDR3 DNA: TGTGCCAGCGCCAGGGACAGGGGACGCATTGAAGCTTTCTTT
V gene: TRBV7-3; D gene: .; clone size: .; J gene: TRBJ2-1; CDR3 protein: CASGRQYNEQFF; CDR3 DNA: TGTGCCAGCGGTAGACAGTACAATGAGCAGTTCTTC
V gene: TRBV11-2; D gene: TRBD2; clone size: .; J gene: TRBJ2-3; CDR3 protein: CASSSKRTSGGGSTDTQYF; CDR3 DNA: TGTGCCAGCAGCTCGAAAAGGACTAGCGGGGGAGGTAGCACAGATACGCAGTATTTT
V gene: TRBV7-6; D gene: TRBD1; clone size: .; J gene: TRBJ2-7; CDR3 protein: CASSALSTGQIYYEQYF; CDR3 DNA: TGTGCCAGCAGCGCGCTGAGTACGGGACAGATTTACTACGAGCAGTACTTC
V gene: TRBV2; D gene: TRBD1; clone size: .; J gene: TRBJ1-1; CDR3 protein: CASSTDRGLDRMVWEAFF; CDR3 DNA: TGTGCCAGCAGTACAGACAGGGGCCTCGACAGGATGGTGTGGGAAGCTTTCTTT
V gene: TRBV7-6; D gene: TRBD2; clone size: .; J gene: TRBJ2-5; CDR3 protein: CASRRTSGAGTQYF; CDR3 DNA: TGTGCCAGCAGGCGGACTAGCGGGGCGGGGACCCAGTACTTC
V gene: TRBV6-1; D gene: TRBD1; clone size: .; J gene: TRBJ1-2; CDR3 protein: CASSDTGQGGYGYTF; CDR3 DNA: TGTGCCAGCAGTGACACCGGACAGGGGGGCTATGGCTACACCTTC
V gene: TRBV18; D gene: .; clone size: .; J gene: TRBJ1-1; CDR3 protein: CASSPVDRRTRTEAFF; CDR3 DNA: TGTGCCAGCTCACCGGTCGACAGGAGAACGAGGACTGAAGCTTTCTTT
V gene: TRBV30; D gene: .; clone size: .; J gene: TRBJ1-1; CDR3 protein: CACTGTEAFF; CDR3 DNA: TGTGCATGTACAGGGACTGAAGCTTTCTTT
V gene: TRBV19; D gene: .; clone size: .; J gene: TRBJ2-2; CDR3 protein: CASSWDFANTGELFF; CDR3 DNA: TGTGCCAGTAGTTGGGACTTCGCGAACACCGGGGAGCTGTTTTTT
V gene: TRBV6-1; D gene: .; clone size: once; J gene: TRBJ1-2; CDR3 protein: CASSEAGQAYGYTF; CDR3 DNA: TGTGCCAGCAGTGAAGCGGGGCAGGCCTATGGCTACACCTTC
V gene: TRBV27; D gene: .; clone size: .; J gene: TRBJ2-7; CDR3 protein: CASSLGQTYEQYF; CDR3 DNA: TGTGCCAGCAGTTTAGGTCAGACATACGAGCAGTACTTC
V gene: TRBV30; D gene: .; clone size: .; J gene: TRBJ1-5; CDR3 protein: CAWGEGNQPQHF; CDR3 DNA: TGTGCCTGGGGGGAGGGAAATCAGCCCCAGCATTTT
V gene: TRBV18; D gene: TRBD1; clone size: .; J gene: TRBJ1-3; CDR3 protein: CASSEQGARGNTIYF; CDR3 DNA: TGTGCCAGCTCGGAACAGGGGGCTCGGGGAAACACCATATATTTT
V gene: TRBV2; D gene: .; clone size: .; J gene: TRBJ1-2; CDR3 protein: CASSPSDGGPYGYTF; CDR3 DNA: TGTGCCAGCAGCCCTTCTGATGGAGGACCCTATGGCTACACCTTC
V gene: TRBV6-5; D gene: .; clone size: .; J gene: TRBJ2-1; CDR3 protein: CASSSSTYNEQFF; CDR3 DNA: TGTGCCAGCAGTTCTAGCACGTACAATGAGCAGTTCTTC